The 28 T cell receptor beta chains below come from one sample, sequenced in a study of T cell changes during pregnancy in multiple sclerosis. Clones were sequenced by immunoSEQ multiplex PCR, and TCRdb holds only the in-frame ones, with some missing. The table has 25,000 to 30,000 clones, more than 70% seen once. The sample consisted of CD8+ T cells from peripheral blood mononuclear cells, taken after pregnancy. The receptor source for this set is a female donor with multiple sclerosis, enrolled in a pregnancy study.

The chain is built from TRBV19 and TRBJ1-2; D gene ambiguous. The CDR3 is 15 amino acids. The V end lost 2 bases, the J end lost 3 bases, and 13 bases lay between the germline ends. Germline V gene sequence: CDR1 LNHDA, CDR2 SQIVND (reference sequence). CDR3 region: CASSITRSPYYGYTF. The DNA for the CDR3 is TGTGCCAGTAGTATAACGAGGAGCCCCTACTATGGCTACACCTTC.

This chain joins TRBV7-9 and TRBJ2-5; 11 bases line up with TRBD1. J gave up 6 bases and V 5 bases, and 11 bases lay outside the gene matches. The CDR3 length is 16 residues. Germline CDR1 and CDR2: SEHNR and FQNEAQ (reference sequence). For the CDR3, the DNA is TGTGCCAGCAGCCAGACCGGGACAGGGGGAAGACAGACCCAGTACTTC. Amino acids: CASSQTGTGGRQTQYF.

The rearrangement links TRBV6-1 to TRBJ2-1, with a weak D call TRBD1 (5 bases). Trimming took 3 bases from V and 5 from J, leaving 8 bases between them. CDR1 and CDR2 from the germline V gene are MNHNS and SASEGT. The CDR3 spans 13 residues. CDR3 sequence (DNA): TGTGCCAGCAGTGATAAGGACAACAATGAGCAGTTCTTC. Its translation: CASSDKDNNEQFF.

The genes are TRBV2 and TRBJ1-5, with 7 bases that match TRBD1. V gave up 11 bases and J gave up 3 bases; unmatched junction bases: 7. In germline, CDR1 is SNHLY, CDR2 FYNNEI. This CDR3 comprises 13 residues. Written as DNA, the CDR3 is TGTGCCCAGGGTGACAGGGACAATCAGCCCCAGCATTTT. It codes for CAQGDRDNQPQHF.

V is TRBV4-1 and J is TRBJ1-5; 9 bases map to TRBD1. Germline CDR1 MGHRA, CDR2 YSYEKL. J was trimmed by 0 bases and V by 6 bases; bases with no gene match: 3. The CDR3 totals 15 residues. The CDR3 spells CASRGTGNSNQPQHF. For the CDR3, the DNA is TGCGCCAGCAGGGGGACAGGGAATAGCAATCAGCCCCAGCATTTT.

This chain links TRBV6-5 with TRBJ2-7, with TRBD1 matching 7 bases. The V gene's germline CDR1 is MNHEY and CDR2 SVGAGI. There are 15 residues in the CDR3. Trimming removed 5 bases from V and 5 bases from J; junction bases left unmatched: 12. CDR3 region: CASSHELGQFHEQYF. In nucleotides, the CDR3 is TGTGCCAGCAGTCATGAGTTGGGACAGTTCCACGAGCAGTACTTC.

The chain links TRBV7-3 to TRBJ2-2; 8 nucleotides line up with TRBD2. CDR3 length: 15 residues. Looked up from germline, CDR1 is SGHTA and CDR2 is FQGTGA. V dropped 3 bases and J dropped 7; count of bases not matched to a gene: 7. The CDR3 sequence is CASSFLGGAHGELFF. CDR3 nucleotides: TGTGCCAGCAGCTTTCTCGGGGGGGCCCACGGGGAGCTGTTTTTT. Combining the CDR3 with reference TRBV7-3 and TRBJ2-2 gives the whole variable domain GAGVSQTPSNKVTEKGKYVELRCDPISGHTALYWYRQSLGQGPEFLIYFQGTGAADDSGLPNDRFFAVRPEGSVSTLKIQRTERGDSAVYLCASSFLGGAHGELFFGEGSRLTVL.

This chain uses TRBV5-6 with TRBJ2-7; 14 bases are shared with TRBD2. CDR3 size: 17 residues. The ends lost 4 bases at V and 1 base at J; junction bases unmatched: 7. Germline CDR1 is SGHDT and CDR2 is YYEEEE. As DNA, the CDR3 is TGTGCCAGCAGCGCTGGGACTAGCGGGGGTCTTTCCTACGAGCAGTACTTC. This encodes CASSAGTSGGLSYEQYF.

The J gene is TRBJ1-2, the V gene TRBV6-5; D gene ambiguous. Per germline, CDR1 MNHEY and CDR2 SVGAGI. This CDR3 spans 16 amino acids. The V end lost 0 bases, the J end lost 7 bases, and 18 bases lay between the germline ends. The CDR3: CASSYSIGQAALGYTF. CDR3 coding DNA: TGTGCCAGCAGTTACTCGATAGGTCAGGCAGCCCTTGGCTACACCTTC.

V and J are TRBV7-8 and TRBJ2-5, with 10 bases matching TRBD2. The CDR3 length is 15 residues. V gave up 6 bases and J gave up 5 bases; unmatched junction bases: 9. Germline CDR1 SGHVS, CDR2 FQNEAQ. Here the CDR3 reads CASRSTSGVVETQYF. For the CDR3, the DNA is TGTGCCAGCAGATCCACTAGCGGGGTGGTGGAGACCCAGTACTTC.

V usage is TRBV7-9 and J usage is TRBJ2-1; weak D call: TRBD2 (7 bases). The CDR3 sequence is 15 residues long. V was clipped by 0 bases and J by 4 bases, with 10 bases between them. Germline CDR1 reads SEHNR; CDR2 reads FQNEAQ (reference sequence). CDR3 DNA: TGTGCCAGCAGCTTAGCGGGGGGGCAATACAATGAGCAGTTCTTC. This sequence encodes CASSLAGGQYNEQFF.

This clone has a single count. The chain combines TRBV11-2 with TRBJ2-1, with D tentatively TRBD1 (6 bases). Germline CDR1 and CDR2: SGHAT and FQNNGV. The CDR3 totals 15 residues. Trimming took 6 bases from V and 3 from J, leaving 15 bases between them. The CDR3 bases are TGTGCCAGCAGTTTCAATAGGGGGATCTACAATGAGCAGTTCTTC. Its protein is CASSFNRGIYNEQFF.

V is TRBV23-1 and J is TRBJ1-2; perhaps TRBD1 as D (6 bases). TRBV23-1 is an ORF for which the function is uncertain. V was cut by 2 bases and J by 4 bases, with 14 bases left in between. The length of the CDR3 is 15 residues. CDR3 residues: CASSQGVGAGYGYTF. DNA of the CDR3: TGCGCCAGCAGTCAAGGTGTGGGGGCGGGCTATGGCTACACCTTC.

V is TRBV6-4 and J is TRBJ2-3; 10 bases map to TRBD2. J lost 5 bases, V lost 3 bases, and 5 bases had no gene match. Germline V gene lookup returns CDR1 MRHNA and CDR2 SNTAGT. The CDR3 loop spans 15 amino acids. As DNA, the CDR3 is TGTGCCAGCAGTGAAAGCGGGGGGGCCGGAGATACGCAGTATTTT. Its protein product is CASSESGGAGDTQYF.

This clone has only one observation. This chain connects TRBV6-1 to TRBJ2-3; 7 positions match TRBD1. Germline CDR1 reads MNHNS; CDR2 reads SASEGT. The CDR3 totals 16 residues. The ends lost 0 bases at V and 4 bases at J; junction bases unmatched: 7. DNA of the CDR3: TGTGCCAGCAGTGAAGCCCCGACAGGGTGGTCAGATACGCAGTATTTT. Translation: CASSEAPTGWSDTQYF.

The chain employs TRBV27 and TRBJ1-6; 9 nucleotides agree with TRBD1. V lost 8 bases, J lost 7 bases, and 9 bases stayed unmatched. This CDR3 is 15 amino acids long. Looked up from germline, CDR1 is MNHEY and CDR2 is SMNVEV (reference sequence). CDR3 nucleotide sequence: TGTGCCAGCGGCATCTCACAGGGGGCGAATTCACCCCTCCACTTT. It specifies CASGISQGANSPLHF.

The chain joins TRBV18 to TRBJ2-7, with D maybe TRBD1 (6 bases). The CDR3 loop spans 17 amino acids. CDR1 is KGHSH, CDR2 LQKENI, per germline. Trimming removed 3 bases from V and 2 bases from J, with 20 bases in between. The CDR3 bases are TGTGCCAGCTCACCCCTCGACCGGGCAGGGGACCCCTACGAGCAGTACTTC. This gives the protein CASSPLDRAGDPYEQYF.

The CDR3 here is CASSLGGYEQYF. CDR3 nucleotide sequence: TGCGCCAGCAGCTTGGGCGGTTACGAGCAGTACTTC. This sequence joins TRBV5-1 and TRBJ2-7, with D unresolved. Trimming removed 0 bases from V and 4 bases from J, with 5 bases in between. The germline V gene has CDR1 SGHRS and CDR2 YFSETQ. The CDR3 length is 12 residues.

Note on this clone: At one boundary the junction diverges from the germline segment, which might be a read error. The genes are TRBV7-9 and TRBJ1-2; TRBD1 matches at 10 bases. Per the germline V gene, CDR1 is SEHNR and CDR2 is FQNEAQ (reference sequence). The CDR3 is 12 residues long. This CDR3 is CASSLGRDRGLF. DNA for the CDR3: TGTGCCAGCAGCTTAGGGCGGGACAGGGGCCTCTTC.

This chain links TRBV27 with TRBJ2-3, with a possible D match to TRBD1 (6 bases). The V gene lost 3 bases and the J gene lost 3 bases, with 13 bases spanning the gap. Germline-derived CDR1 and CDR2 are MNHEY and SMNVEV (reference sequence). The CDR3 has 15 residues. The CDR3 region is CASSLWGPETDTQYF. CDR3 nucleotides: TGTGCCAGCAGTTTGTGGGGGCCCGAGACAGATACGCAGTATTTT.

J is TRBJ2-7 and V is TRBV11-2; TRBD2 matches 7 bases. With V trimmed by 1 base and J by 12 bases, 3 bases remained unmatched. The CDR3 contains 11 residues. Germline lookup yields CDR1 SGHAT and CDR2 FQNNGV. CDR3: CASSLGPGGYF. Here the CDR3 DNA reads TGTGCCAGCAGCTTAGGTCCGGGGGGGTACTTC.

The genes are TRBV4-1 and TRBJ2-5; 9 bases map to TRBD2. CDR3 size: 16 residues. J was trimmed by 2 bases and V by 5 bases; bases with no gene match: 9. Germline CDR1 reads MGHRA; CDR2 reads YSYEKL. The CDR3 here is CASSYERGAVQETQYF. The CDR3 DNA follows: TGCGCCAGCAGCTACGAGCGGGGGGCTGTACAAGAGACCCAGTACTTC.

The chain couples TRBV7-9 to TRBJ2-7; D may be TRBD1 (6 bases). Germline V gene data show CDR1 as SEHNR and CDR2 as FQNEAQ (reference sequence). CDR3 length: 15 residues. The V and J ends lost 2 bases and 5 bases respectively, with 16 bases between them. CDR3 nucleotides: TGTGCCAGCAGCTTATCGGGACACTGGGTGAACGAGCAGTACTTC. It is translated as CASSLSGHWVNEQYF.

About this clone itself: The sample holds other DNA sequences that translate to the same CDR3. This chain joins TRBV30 and TRBJ1-1, with a tentative D call TRBD1 (6 bases). The CDR3 covers 13 residues. Trimming took 0 bases from V and 5 from J, leaving 10 bases between them. In germline, CDR1 is GTSNPN, CDR2 SVGIG (reference sequence). CDR3 protein: CAWSVGGGTEAFF. CDR3 coding DNA: TGTGCCTGGAGTGTAGGGGGGGGGACTGAAGCTTTCTTT.

The chain links TRBV9 to TRBJ2-1; weak D call: TRBD2 (6 bases). Germline loops: CDR1 SGDLS, CDR2 YYNGEE. Trimming took off 2 bases at V and 1 base at J, with 7 bases between the two ends. The CDR3 length is 14 residues. CDR3 region: CASSVGGSYNEQFF. The CDR3, as DNA: TGTGCCAGCAGCGTTGGGGGGTCCTACAATGAGCAGTTCTTC.

The J gene is TRBJ2-3, the V gene TRBV6-4, with D perhaps TRBD2 (6 bases). This CDR3 spans 15 amino acids. CDR1 MRHNA and CDR2 SNTAGT come from the germline V gene. Between the trimmed V and J ends, which lost 0 bases and 6 bases, there was a span of 13 bases. DNA of the CDR3: TGTGCCAGCAGTGACTCGGGCGGGGCGGGGGATACGCAGTATTTT. This encodes CASSDSGGAGDTQYF.

The chain recombines TRBV9 with TRBJ1-5, with 9 bases matching TRBD1. The germline gives CDR1 SGDLS, CDR2 YYNGEE. V shed 4 bases, J shed 9 bases, and the junction held 8 bases outside the gene matches. The CDR3 extends over 14 amino acids. The CDR3 reads CASSSGTGFGPQHF. Written as DNA, the CDR3 is TGTGCCAGCAGCTCAGGGACAGGGTTTGGGCCCCAGCATTTT.

V is TRBV7-9 and J is TRBJ1-2, with a tentative D call TRBD1 (6 bases). The V end lost 3 bases, the J end lost 6 bases, and 14 bases lay between the germline ends. This CDR3 has 14 amino acids. Germline V gene lookup returns CDR1 SEHNR and CDR2 FQNEAQ (reference sequence). This CDR3 is CASSFSSGTHGYTF. As DNA, the CDR3 is TGTGCCAGCAGCTTTTCCAGTGGGACACATGGCTACACCTTC.